These 18 T cell receptor beta chains originate from one sample sequenced in a study of chemoradiotherapy in HPV16-positive cancers. Measured with immunoSEQ multiplex PCR; TCRdb has only the in-frame clones, and not every one. Of about 1,300 clones detected, approximately 83% appear once; the ten largest clones hold less than 6%. Sequencing used tumor tissue, obtained from a patient who underwent chemoradiotherapy. The source is a human donor with HPV-associated anogenital cancer.

The genes are TRBV4-3 and TRBJ1-1; 10 nucleotides line up with TRBD1. The V and J ends lost 4 bases and 4 bases, in that order; junction bases with no gene match: 6. Looked up from germline, CDR1 is LGHNA and CDR2 is YSLEER. The CDR3 spans 15 residues. The CDR3 nucleotides read TGCGCCAGCAGCCGGGCCGGGACAGGGGTCACTGAAGCTTTCTTT. Amino acids: CASSRAGTGVTEAFF.

The rearrangement uses TRBV28 and TRBJ1-2; no reliable D call. The CDR3 is 12 amino acids. Germline lookup yields CDR1 MDHEN and CDR2 SYDVKM. V was trimmed by 7 bases and J by 7 bases, leaving 13 bases between them. The CDR3 here is CASIHKTGGYTF. The CDR3, as DNA: TGTGCCAGCATCCATAAGACGGGTGGCTACACCTTC.

J is TRBJ2-2 and V is TRBV6-1, with a possible D match to TRBD2 (5 bases). The CDR3 loop spans 14 amino acids. Germline assignment: CDR1 MNHNS and CDR2 SASEGT. V was cut by 8 bases and J by 0 bases, with 10 bases left in between. The CDR3 nucleotides are TGTGCCAGCCGGGGTGGGGCGAACACCGGGGAGCTGTTTTTT. As protein: CASRGGANTGELFF.

V is TRBV20-1 and J is TRBJ2-7, with D perhaps matching TRBD1 (6 bases). Germline V gives CDR1 DFQATT, CDR2 SNEGSKA (reference sequence). The CDR3 length is 11 residues. Trimming pared 8 bases from V and 3 bases from J, leaving 11 bases between. CDR3: CSCRDNYEQYF. CDR3 nucleotides: TGCAGTTGCCGGGACAACTACGAGCAGTACTTC.

The chain links TRBV7-3 to TRBJ1-5; D may be TRBD1 (5 bases). This CDR3 has 17 residues. CDR1 SGHTA and CDR2 FQGTGA come from the germline V gene. Trimming removed 6 bases at V and 0 bases at J, with 18 bases between. The DNA for the CDR3 is TGTGCCAGCAGACAAACAGACAGACGATATAGCAATCAGCCCCAGCATTTT. It translates to CASRQTDRRYSNQPQHF.

This chain joins TRBV6-4 and TRBJ2-6, with a tentative D call TRBD1 (5 bases). The germline V gene encodes CDR1 MRHNA and CDR2 SNTAGT. This CDR3 comprises 15 residues. Trimming removed 2 bases from V and 0 bases from J, with 5 bases in between. The DNA for the CDR3 is TGTGCCAGCAGTGACGACAGCTCTGGGGCCAACGTCCTGACTTTC. This sequence encodes CASSDDSSGANVLTF.

This clone was seen only a few times. The chain has TRBV10-2 and TRBJ1-2; no clear D. The V end lost 1 base, the J end lost 2 bases, and 5 bases lay between the germline ends. The CDR3 consists of 13 residues. Germline V gene lookup returns CDR1 WSHSY and CDR2 SAAADI. For the CDR3, the DNA is TGCGCCAGCAGTGAGTGGGCAAACTATGGCTACACCTTC. Its protein product is CASSEWANYGYTF.

The V gene is TRBV9, the J gene TRBJ2-5; 7 positions agree with TRBD1. This CDR3 has 14 amino acids. V was pared by 7 bases and J by 5 bases, with 11 bases of the junction left unmatched. Germline CDR1 and CDR2: SGDLS and YYNGEE. The CDR3 protein is CASGIGGGKETQYF. CDR3 bases: TGTGCCAGCGGCATAGGGGGCGGAAAGGAGACCCAGTACTTC.

This clone was recorded once. The chain uses TRBV7-2 and TRBJ2-1; TRBD2 aligns across 15 bases. This CDR3 contains 16 residues. With V trimmed by 5 bases and J by 7 bases, 6 bases remained unmatched. Germline values: CDR1 SGHTA, CDR2 FQGNSA. The CDR3 is CASSRLGTSGRNEQFF. CDR3 in DNA: TGTGCCAGCAGCCGCCTGGGGACTAGCGGGAGGAATGAGCAGTTCTTC.

This clone was detected once. V usage is TRBV5-6 and J usage is TRBJ2-7, with D possibly matching TRBD2 (6 bases). V was pared by 2 bases and J by 6 bases, with 12 bases between. From germline, CDR1 is SGHDT and CDR2 YYEEEE. The CDR3 loop spans 13 amino acids. The CDR3 sequence: CASSFTGVREQYF. CDR3 nucleotide sequence: TGTGCCAGCAGCTTTACGGGGGTCCGCGAGCAGTACTTC.

This chain connects TRBV2 to TRBJ1-2; 11 nucleotides match TRBD1. Germline CDR1 reads SNHLY; CDR2 reads FYNNEI. The CDR3 has 17 residues. Trimming removed 7 bases from V and 2 bases from J; junction bases left unmatched: 12. Here the CDR3 DNA reads TGTGCCAGCAATGGGTGGACAGGGGGCACGAGAAACTATGGCTACACCTTC. This gives the protein CASNGWTGGTRNYGYTF.

The chain carries TRBV6-4 and TRBJ2-1, with 10 bases that match TRBD1. Trimming removed 6 bases from V and 7 bases from J; junction bases left unmatched: 12. Germline V gives CDR1 MRHNA, CDR2 SNTAGT. The CDR3 is 16 amino acids. CDR3 loop: CASSSLPGQGRNEQFF. CDR3 DNA sequence: TGTGCCAGCAGCTCCTTGCCGGGACAGGGGAGGAATGAGCAGTTCTTC.

The chain joins TRBV6-6 to TRBJ1-1, with D uncertain. The CDR3 has 12 amino acids. Germline CDR1 is MNHNY and CDR2 is SVGAGI (reference sequence). Deletions cut 2 bases from V and 11 bases from J, with 12 bases between. Here the CDR3 DNA reads TGTGCCAGCAGTTACGTATCGGGGAGGGCTTTCTTT. Translation gives CASSYVSGRAFF.

The chain uses TRBV5-1 and TRBJ2-5, with TRBD1 matching 8 bases. The J call is in doubt because the DNA end fits TRBJ2-7 better. The CDR3 spans 15 residues. Germline V gives CDR1 SGHRS, CDR2 YFSETQ. CDR3 loop: CASSLFWDRPYEQYF. As DNA, the CDR3 is TGCGCCAGCAGCTTGTTTTGGGACAGGCCCTACGAGCAGTACTTC.

The chain has TRBV25-1 and TRBJ1-1; possible D gene TRBD1, 5 bases. This CDR3 is 15 amino acids long. Trimming cost V 7 bases and J 10 bases, with 25 bases left between them. Germline V CDR1 and CDR2: MGHDK, SYGVNS. The CDR3 DNA is TGTGCCAGCACACCCAGTCAAATGACCGTAGGGGTAGCTTTCTTT. Encoded protein: CASTPSQMTVGVAFF.

V is TRBV6-5 and J is TRBJ1-2; no definite D call. The CDR3 contains 15 residues. Looked up from germline, CDR1 is MNHEY and CDR2 is SVGAGI. Between the trimmed V and J ends, which lost 4 bases and 4 bases, there was a span of 16 bases. The chain's CDR3 is CASSLDGQAGYGYTF. The CDR3 DNA reads TGTGCCAGCAGTTTGGACGGGCAGGCAGGCTATGGCTACACCTTC.

The J gene is TRBJ1-1, the V gene TRBV4-1, with D possibly matching TRBD1 (5 bases). The V end was cut by 4 bases, the J end by 3 bases, with 9 bases between. Germline CDR1 is MGHRA and CDR2 is YSYEKL. The length of the CDR3 is 13 residues. This CDR3 reads CASSRQGDTEAFF. The CDR3 DNA reads as TGCGCCAGCAGCCGCCAGGGCGACACTGAAGCTTTCTTT.

J is TRBJ2-7 and V is TRBV2; D is uncertain. Trimming stripped 5 bases from V and 4 bases from J, with 15 bases between. CDR3 length: 14 residues. CDR1 and CDR2 from the germline V gene are SNHLY and FYNNEI. The chain's CDR3 is CASSRQRSPYEQYF. CDR3 bases: TGTGCCAGCAGTCGGCAACGAAGCCCTTACGAGCAGTACTTC.